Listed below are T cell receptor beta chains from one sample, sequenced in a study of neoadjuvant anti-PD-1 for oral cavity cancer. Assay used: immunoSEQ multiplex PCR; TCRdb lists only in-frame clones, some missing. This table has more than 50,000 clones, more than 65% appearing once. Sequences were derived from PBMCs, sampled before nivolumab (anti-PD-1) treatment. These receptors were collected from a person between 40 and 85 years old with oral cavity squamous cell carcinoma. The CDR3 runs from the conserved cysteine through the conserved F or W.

CDR3: CASSDKPYNSPLHF
V: TRBV6-4
J: TRBJ1-6

CDR3: CASITDNEQFF
V: TRBV10-2
J: TRBJ2-1

CDR3: CAWSVDSNQPQHF
V: TRBV30
J: TRBJ1-5

CDR3: CASSSLLGGGYYGYTF
V: TRBV6-5
J: TRBJ1-2

CDR3: CASSSGTSVETQYF
V: TRBV7-6
J: TRBJ2-5

CDR3: CASNRDTYEQYF
V: TRBV21-1
J: TRBJ2-7

CDR3: CAWSTGNTDTQYF
V: TRBV30
J: TRBJ2-3

CDR3: CASSQDNLAANTGELFF
V: TRBV4-1
J: TRBJ2-2

CDR3: CASSDFGAVSTEAFF
V: TRBV10-1
J: TRBJ1-1

CDR3: CASSSGQGAYEQYF
V: TRBV7-9
J: TRBJ2-7

CDR3: CASRRSDTQYF
V: TRBV5-6
J: TRBJ2-3

CDR3: CASSEIRLADGEQFF
V: TRBV2
J: TRBJ2-1

CDR3: CASWTGGETQYF
V: TRBV27
J: TRBJ2-5

CDR3: CSARGTYEQYF
V: TRBV20-1
J: TRBJ2-7

CDR3: CASSPRHGHEQYF
V: TRBV13
J: TRBJ2-7

CDR3: CASPRLDTQYF
V: TRBV6-1
J: TRBJ2-3

CDR3: CAISESAALYGYTF
V: TRBV10-3
J: TRBJ1-2

CDR3: CASSYRGTTWGTDTQYF
V: TRBV7-2
J: TRBJ2-3

CDR3: CASSPGRFETQYF
V: TRBV6-5
J: TRBJ2-5

CDR3: CASSERVGSGSGNEQFF
V: TRBV25-1
J: TRBJ2-1

CDR3: CASGFGQLYEQYF
V: TRBV12-5
J: TRBJ2-7

CDR3: CASSKGIRLGTGGVYNQPQHF
V: TRBV21-1
J: TRBJ1-5

CDR3: CASSQQETANYGYTF
V: TRBV4-2
J: TRBJ1-2

CDR3: CAISEGLLAQNIQYF
V: TRBV10-3
J: TRBJ2-4

CDR3: CASSLDRVSSYNEQFF
V: TRBV5-1
J: TRBJ2-1

CDR3: CASCQGSNQPQHF
V: TRBV10-2
J: TRBJ1-5

CDR3: CASSVLHGGSPLHF
V: TRBV6-1
J: TRBJ1-6

CDR3: CASREGLGGPQHF
V: TRBV2
J: TRBJ1-5

CDR3: CASSSSGQGLNTEAFF
V: TRBV11-2
J: TRBJ1-1

CDR3: CASSYDRSSYNEQFF
V: TRBV6-5
J: TRBJ2-1

CDR3: CASSQVWDIDQPQHF
V: TRBV4-2
J: TRBJ1-5

CDR3: CASSPGGLLAGANVLTF
V: TRBV4-2
J: TRBJ2-6

CDR3: CASSLGSFGPDTQYF
V: TRBV5-1
J: TRBJ2-3

CDR3: CASSEPAGQSTGELFF
V: TRBV9
J: TRBJ2-2

CDR3: CASSLGAGGTGELFF
V: TRBV28
J: TRBJ2-2

CDR3: CASSYHGGGQPQHF
V: TRBV6-5
J: TRBJ1-5

CDR3: CASSLQGLTNTDTQYF
V: TRBV10-2
J: TRBJ2-3

CDR3: CASSRRLAGASYNEQFF
V: TRBV19
J: TRBJ2-1

CDR3: CASSLEDRARSEQFF
V: TRBV5-1
J: TRBJ2-1

CDR3: CASSKALSELETQYF
V: TRBV21-1
J: TRBJ2-5

CDR3: CASSPYGEQGLFF
V: TRBV18
J: TRBJ1-4

CDR3: CASSLGGHKIYEQYF
V: TRBV7-6
J: TRBJ2-7

CDR3: CASAQNRALNTEAFF
V: TRBV4-2
J: TRBJ1-1

CDR3: CASSPLTGANTGELFF
V: TRBV18
J: TRBJ2-2

CDR3: CASTRLADGTGELFF
V: TRBV6-6
J: TRBJ2-2

CDR3: CASRARQGRNYGYTF
V: TRBV19
J: TRBJ1-2

CDR3: CSVSNLVHGFNEKLFF
V: TRBV29-1
J: TRBJ1-4

CDR3: CASGFNTGELFF
V: TRBV6-5
J: TRBJ2-2

CDR3: CAWSYSGGVRKFF
V: TRBV30
J: TRBJ2-1

CDR3: CASSPGGLAGGKAYNEQFF
V: TRBV4-1
J: TRBJ2-1

CDR3: CASSVGLAAYNEQFF
V: TRBV9
J: TRBJ2-1

CDR3: CASSHFTYQAGLGSYNEQFF
V: TRBV7-8
J: TRBJ2-1

CDR3: CSVKTGETQYF
V: TRBV20-1
J: TRBJ2-5